The 25 T cell receptor beta chains reported below all come from one sample, sequenced in a study of naive and memory T cell subsets. The library had UMIs added by 3' ligation of an oligonucleotide to TCR cDNA. The SP2 primer and nested alpha and beta constant region primers amplified ligated cDNA in four rounds. TCRdb reprocessed the 5' RACE reads via MiXCR and lists one record per CDR3 protein. Of 55,000 to 65,000 distinct CDR3 sequences detected, more than 6% appear once; the ten largest clones hold 15% to 20%. The receptors shown here come from a female donor in good health.

V is TRBV20-1 and J is TRBJ1-1; the match to TRBD1 covers 8 bases. Germline V gene lookup returns CDR1 DFQATT and CDR2 SNEGSKA (reference sequence). CDR3 size: 14 residues. With 6 bases clipped from V and 6 bases from J, the junction kept 12 bases outside the gene matches. For the CDR3, the DNA is TGCAGTGCCGCGCGGCAGGGGGCGCGCGCTGAAGCTTTCTTT. Its translation: CSAARQGARAEAFF.

In its sample, this clonotype was seen a few times. Here the CDR3 DNA reads TGTGCCAGCTCACAATTAGACAGGGCTGAAGCTTTCTTT. Translation gives CASSQLDRAEAFF. This chain uses TRBV18 with TRBJ1-1, with TRBD1 identical over 7 bases. CDR3 size: 13 residues. The germline CDR1 and CDR2 sequences are KGHSH and LQKENI. V lost 4 bases and J lost 6; bases outside the gene matches: 5.

This clonotype was observed a few times. The chain uses TRBV27 and TRBJ1-6; D gene unclear. Germline V gene sequence: CDR1 MNHEY, CDR2 SMNVEV (reference sequence). Trimming took off 6 bases at V and 0 bases at J, with 12 bases between the two ends. The CDR3 has 16 amino acids. CDR3 bases: TGTGCCAGCAGCTTGAAAGACCTCTCCTATAATTCACCCCTCCACTTT. Its protein product is CASSLKDLSYNSPLHF.

The genes are TRBV6-6 and TRBJ2-7; D is possibly TRBD2 (5 bases). CDR3 size: 15 residues. The germline V gene encodes CDR1 MNHNY and CDR2 SVGAGI (reference sequence). Trimming pared 6 bases from V and 2 bases from J, leaving 17 bases between. DNA of the CDR3: TGTGCCAGCAGACCCGAGCCGGACGGGGCCTACGAGCAGTACTTC. Its translation is CASRPEPDGAYEQYF.

Many counts were recorded for this clonotype. The rearrangement links TRBV29-1 to TRBJ2-2; D is unclear. There are 12 residues in the CDR3. Germline assignment: CDR1 SQVTM and CDR2 ANQGSEA. V lost 4 bases, J lost 6 bases, and 9 bases lay in between. The CDR3 loop reads CSVVAGSGELFF. As DNA, the CDR3 is TGCAGCGTTGTTGCTGGGTCCGGGGAGCTGTTTTTT.

V is TRBV2 and J is TRBJ2-2; tentative D call: TRBD2 (7 bases). The CDR3 sequence is 15 residues long. Germline V gene sequence: CDR1 SNHLY, CDR2 FYNNEI. V lost 4 bases and J 6 bases, leaving 15 bases between the germline ends. The CDR3 coding sequence is TGTGCCAGCAGTGGAGGGGGGGTCGCCCCCGGGGAGCTGTTTTTT. Encoded protein: CASSGGGVAPGELFF.

The chain carries TRBV6-5 and TRBJ2-1; 16 nucleotides align to TRBD2. The CDR3 sequence is 16 residues long. Germline CDR1 is MNHEY and CDR2 is SVGAGI. Trimming at V came to 4 bases and at J to 5 bases, leaving 2 bases not matched to a gene. The CDR3 DNA sequence: TGTGCCAGCAGTTGGGGGACTAGCGGGAGGGACAATGAGCAGTTCTTC. It is translated as CASSWGTSGRDNEQFF.

CDR3 bases: TGTGCTAGTGGTTTTCCACGCCCGGGGACAGGGGGATTCTACAATGAGCAGTTCTTC. It codes for CASGFPRPGTGGFYNEQFF. The chain uses TRBV12-5 and TRBJ2-1; 11 positions match TRBD1. J lost 3 bases, V lost 3 bases, and 13 bases had no gene match. Germline CDR1 and CDR2: LGHNT and FRNRAP. The CDR3 has 19 amino acids.

In its sample, this clonotype was seen a few times. The rearrangement links TRBV27 to TRBJ1-2; D uncertain. CDR1 is MNHEY and CDR2 is SMNVEV in the germline V gene (reference sequence). The CDR3 has 13 residues. The V and J ends lost 0 bases and 5 bases respectively, with 7 bases between them. Here the CDR3 DNA reads TGTGCCAGCAGTTTATCTTTCGGTTATGGCTACACCTTC. Translated: CASSLSFGYGYTF.

In its sample, this clonotype was seen many times. This rearrangement joins TRBV29-1 to TRBJ2-7; TRBD1 matches 7 bases. The CDR3 loop spans 11 amino acids. Unmatched junction bases numbered 2, after V lost 7 bases and J lost 2 bases. The germline gives CDR1 SQVTM, CDR2 ANQGSEA. The CDR3 is CSGGQAYEQYF. In DNA, the CDR3 is TGCAGCGGCGGACAGGCCTACGAGCAGTACTTC.

The V call is TRBV15, the J call TRBJ1-3; 9 positions agree with TRBD1. CDR1 is LNHNV, CDR2 YYDKDF, per germline (reference sequence). With V trimmed by 2 bases and J by 8 bases, 4 bases remained unmatched. This CDR3 region has 14 residues. CDR3 DNA sequence: TGTGCCACCAGCAGACCTCGGGACAGGGACACCATATATTTT. Translating gives CATSRPRDRDTIYF.

The CDR3 sequence: CASSVLAGPNEQFF. Here the CDR3 DNA reads TGTGCCAGCAGTGTATTAGCGGGCCCCAATGAGCAGTTCTTC. J is TRBJ2-1 and V is TRBV6-4; the match to TRBD2 covers 7 bases. J gave up 6 bases and V 4 bases, and 6 bases lay outside the gene matches. There are 14 residues in the CDR3. Germline loops: CDR1 MRHNA, CDR2 SNTAGT.

The V call is TRBV10-3, the J call TRBJ2-7; TRBD2 matches 12 bases. V was pared by 4 bases and J by 3 bases, with 1 base of the junction left unmatched. The CDR3 is 14 amino acids. Germline CDR1 is ENHRY and CDR2 is SYGVKD. The CDR3 DNA sequence: TGTGCCATCAGTGGGACTAGCGGGGTCTACGAGCAGTACTTC. It is translated as CAISGTSGVYEQYF.

This clonotype came up many times. The chain carries TRBV27 and TRBJ1-6, with unresolved D. CDR3 size: 16 residues. V lost 3 bases, J lost 1 base, and 10 bases lay in between. Germline V CDR1 and CDR2: MNHEY, SMNVEV (reference sequence). CDR3: CASSFVGVSYNSPLHF. The CDR3, as DNA: TGTGCCAGCAGTTTTGTCGGGGTATCCTATAATTCACCCCTCCACTTT.

This clonotype was observed at least ten times. The rearrangement links TRBV12-3 or TRBV12-4 to TRBJ1-5; 7 bases line up with TRBD1. The CDR3 has 17 residues. The V and J ends lost 3 bases and 1 base, in that order; junction bases with no gene match: 9. The chain's CDR3 is CASSLGQGVLSNQPQHF. The DNA for the CDR3 is TGTGCCAGCAGTTTGGGGCAGGGGGTTTTAAGCAATCAGCCCCAGCATTTT.

The chain recombines TRBV27 with TRBJ2-1; TRBD2 agrees at 15 bases. The ends lost 5 bases at V and 12 bases at J; junction bases unmatched: 8. Germline CDR1 reads MNHEY; CDR2 reads SMNVEV (reference sequence). The length of the CDR3 is 15 residues. CDR3 nucleotides: TGTGCCAGCAGTCCCCGGACTAGCGGGGGGGCCAGGCAGTTCTTC. Translating it yields CASSPRTSGGARQFF.

The table lists this clonotype with many counts. V is TRBV20-1 and J is TRBJ1-3, with TRBD1 identical over 9 bases. Germline CDR1 and CDR2: DFQATT and SNEGSKA (reference sequence). The CDR3 loop spans 13 amino acids. The V gene end was trimmed by 8 bases and the J gene end by 4 bases; junction bases not matched to a gene: 6. The CDR3 DNA reads as TGCAGTACCCGGGACAGGGTAGGAAACACCATATATTTT. Its translation: CSTRDRVGNTIYF.

This clonotype was found many times. The CDR3 DNA is TGTGCCAGCAGCTCCCGGTACAGCGGAGTTGACGAGCAGTACTTC. It is translated as CASSSRYSGVDEQYF. V is TRBV7-9 and J is TRBJ2-7, with D tentatively TRBD2 (5 bases). The length of the CDR3 is 15 residues. From germline, CDR1 is SEHNR and CDR2 FQNEAQ (reference sequence). V lost 4 bases and J 5 bases, leaving 18 bases between the germline ends.

This clonotype was seen a few times. The CDR3 bases are TGTGCCAGCAGCGTGGCTCCCGGGGGAGATACGCAGTATTTT. Its translation: CASSVAPGGDTQYF. The chain joins TRBV9 to TRBJ2-3; a possible D gene is TRBD2 (6 bases). V was trimmed by 2 bases and J by 5 bases, leaving 12 bases between them. Germline CDR1 is SGDLS and CDR2 is YYNGEE. The CDR3 has 14 amino acids.

This clonotype has a count of ten or more. The CDR3 nucleotides are TGCGCCAGCAGCTTGGACCACCAGGGTCTGGAAAACACCATATATTTT. Amino acids: CASSLDHQGLENTIYF. The chain carries TRBV5-1 and TRBJ1-3; D is possibly TRBD1 (5 bases). CDR1 and CDR2 from the germline V gene are SGHRS and YFSETQ. V was pared by 0 bases and J by 6 bases, with 16 bases between. The CDR3 contains 16 residues. The full variable domain, in which reference TRBV5-1 and TRBJ1-3 provide the parts outside the CDR3, is KAGVTQTPRYLIKTRGQQVTLSCSPISGHRSVSWYQQTPGQGLQFLFEYFSETQRNKGNFPGRFSGRQFSNSRSEMNVSTLELGDSALYLCASSLDHQGLENTIYFGEGSWLTVV.

This clonotype has ten or more counts. The chain employs TRBV29-1 and TRBJ1-1; 7 bases match TRBD1. J gave up 0 bases and V 6 bases, and 4 bases lay outside the gene matches. The CDR3 runs 13 residues. Looked up from germline, CDR1 is SQVTM and CDR2 is ANQGSEA. The chain's CDR3 is CSVQTGLNTEAFF. CDR3 DNA: TGCAGCGTCCAGACAGGGTTGAACACTGAAGCTTTCTTT.

This clonotype was seen at least ten times. This chain joins TRBV29-1 and TRBJ1-1; no firm D call. V lost 4 bases and J 0 bases, leaving 6 bases between the germline ends. Germline assignment: CDR1 SQVTM and CDR2 ANQGSEA. The CDR3 totals 12 residues. CDR3 nucleotides: TGCAGCGTTGTAATGTTGAACACTGAAGCTTTCTTT. It is translated as CSVVMLNTEAFF.

This clonotype was found many times. This chain joins TRBV3-1 and TRBJ1-1, with D uncertain. V was pared by 0 bases and J by 1 base, with 3 bases between. The CDR3 is made up of 13 amino acids. Per the germline V gene, CDR1 is LGHDT and CDR2 is YNNKEL (reference sequence). CDR3: CASSQEQNTEAFF. In nucleotides, the CDR3 is TGTGCCAGCAGCCAAGAACAGAACACTGAAGCTTTCTTT.

This clonotype was seen many times. The chain joins TRBV5-1 to TRBJ2-7, with D perhaps being TRBD1 or TRBD2 (6 bases each). The CDR3 extends over 15 amino acids. Germline V gene data show CDR1 as SGHRS and CDR2 as YFSETQ. The ends were cut back, 2 bases at V and 3 bases at J, with 15 bases in the middle. In DNA, the CDR3 is TGCGCCAGCAGCTTTGCGGGACAAGCAGTCTACGAGCAGTACTTC. As protein: CASSFAGQAVYEQYF.

A few counts support this clonotype. The chain combines TRBV6-5 with TRBJ2-1; 14 bases match TRBD2. CDR3 length: 15 amino acids. The V gene's germline CDR1 is MNHEY and CDR2 SVGAGI. Germline trimming cut 8 bases from V and 7 bases from J; bases unmatched to any gene: 7. DNA for the CDR3: TGTGCCAGCGGGGAACGGACTAGCGGGAGGAATGAGCAGTTCTTC. Translated, it gives CASGERTSGRNEQFF.